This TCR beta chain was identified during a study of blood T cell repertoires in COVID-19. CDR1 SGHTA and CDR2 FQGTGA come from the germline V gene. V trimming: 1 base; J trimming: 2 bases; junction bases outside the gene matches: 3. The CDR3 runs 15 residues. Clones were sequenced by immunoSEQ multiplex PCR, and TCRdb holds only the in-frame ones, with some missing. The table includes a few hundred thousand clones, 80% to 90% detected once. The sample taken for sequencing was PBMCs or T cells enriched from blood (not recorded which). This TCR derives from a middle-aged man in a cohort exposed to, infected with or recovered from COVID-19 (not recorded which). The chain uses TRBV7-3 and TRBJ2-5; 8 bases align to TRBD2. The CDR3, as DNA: TGTGCCAGCAGCTTAAGCAGCGGGGGACAAGAGACCCAGTACTTC. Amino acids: CASSLSSGGQETQYF.